Presented here are 20 T cell receptor beta chains from one specimen sequenced in a study of Graves' ophthalmopathy and Graves' hyperthyroidism. As the template, RNA transcripts were used to amplify TCR beta CDR3 regions. HTBI primers were employed in first-round RT-PCR, then a second-round multiplex PCR followed. TCRdb recomputed calls from the multiplex PCR reads with MiXCR, one row per CDR3 protein. The sample holds hundreds of thousands of distinct CDR3 sequences; 20% to 25% are singletons and the top ten take approximately 7.7%. The sample taken for sequencing was peripheral blood. The source of these receptors is a woman between 18 and 29 years old with stable Graves' hyperthyroidism. Some clones in this sample may be carry-over from other donors' samples.

This clonotype was observed many times. The chain combines TRBV10-2 with TRBJ2-7; maybe TRBD2 (6 bases). V lost 4 bases, J lost 3 bases, and 13 bases lay in between. Germline V gives CDR1 WSHSY, CDR2 SAAADI. The CDR3 loop spans 14 amino acids. The CDR3 loop reads CASSVGGDFYEQYF. The CDR3, as DNA: TGCGCCAGCAGTGTCGGCGGGGACTTCTACGAGCAGTACTTC.

This clonotype was seen at least ten times. The chain recombines TRBV29-1 with TRBJ1-1; no clear D gene. The CDR3 is made up of 14 amino acids. CDR1 and CDR2 (germline): SQVTM, ANQGSEA. The V gene lost 4 bases and the J gene lost 0 bases, with 12 bases spanning the gap. For the CDR3, the DNA is TGCAGCGTTGGATGGGAACAGTTGAACACTGAAGCTTTCTTT. Protein sequence: CSVGWEQLNTEAFF.

This chain uses TRBV7-8 with TRBJ2-7; 14 bases map to TRBD2. The trim removed 5 bases at V and 0 bases at J, leaving 9 bases unmatched. Germline V gene lookup returns CDR1 SGHVS and CDR2 FQNEAQ. The CDR3 is 18 residues long. CDR3 DNA: TGTGCCAGCAGCCCACCGAGACTAGCGGGAGGGAGCTCCTACGAGCAGTACTTC. It is translated as CASSPPRLAGGSSYEQYF.

This clonotype was counted many times. The gene calls are TRBV28 and TRBJ1-3, with D uncertain. CDR1 is MDHEN, CDR2 SYDVKM, per germline. Trimming pared 6 bases from V and 3 bases from J, leaving 9 bases between. The CDR3 extends over 13 amino acids. The CDR3 is CASRYPGGNTIYF. The CDR3 region has the DNA TGTGCCAGCAGATATCCGGGTGGAAACACCATATATTTT.

In its sample, this clonotype was seen many times. This CDR3 reads CASSLDPPETQYF. Here the CDR3 DNA reads TGTGCCAGCAGCTTAGATCCTCCAGAGACCCAGTACTTC. The chain joins TRBV11-2 to TRBJ2-5; D is unresolved. Trimming shortened V by 0 bases and J by 4 bases, and 6 bases separated the two germline ends. Germline V CDR1 and CDR2: SGHAT, FQNNGV. The CDR3 has 13 amino acids.

The chain employs TRBV5-1 and TRBJ2-3, with 9 positions matching TRBD2. The germline V gene encodes CDR1 SGHRS and CDR2 YFSETQ. J gave up 4 bases and V 4 bases, and 10 bases lay outside the gene matches. The CDR3 length is 16 residues. The CDR3 here is CASSEPGTSSSDTQYF. CDR3 nucleotides: TGCGCCAGCAGCGAGCCCGGGACTAGCTCTTCAGATACGCAGTATTTT.

This clonotype was seen at least ten times. The CDR3 DNA sequence: TGTGCCAGCAGTTCATACGGAACAGGGGGCTCATCTTATAGCAATCAGCCCCAGCATTTT. It is translated as CASSSYGTGGSSYSNQPQHF. V is TRBV27 and J is TRBJ1-5; 9 nucleotides match TRBD1. The J segment lost 0 bases and the V segment lost 4 bases, leaving 16 bases of the junction unmatched. The CDR3 extends over 20 amino acids. CDR1 and CDR2 from the germline V gene are MNHEY and SMNVEV (reference sequence).

This clonotype was seen more than once but under ten times. The rearrangement uses TRBV12-3 or TRBV12-4 and TRBJ1-1; no clear D gene. This CDR3 is 12 amino acids long. Trimming removed 6 bases from V and 10 bases from J, with 15 bases in between. The CDR3 region is CASRQDGPGAFF. DNA for the CDR3: TGTGCCAGCAGACAAGACGGACCGGGAGCTTTCTTT.

This clonotype was recorded at least ten times. The CDR3 is CASSYSDRDTEAFF. Here the CDR3 DNA reads TGTGCCAGCAGTTACAGCGACAGGGACACTGAAGCTTTCTTT. The V call is TRBV6-5, the J call TRBJ1-1; 7 bases align to TRBD1. Germline V CDR1 and CDR2: MNHEY, SVGAGI. The CDR3 loop spans 14 amino acids. Losses at the gene ends were 2 bases for V and 3 bases for J; bases not matched to a gene: 3.

J is TRBJ1-2 and V is TRBV2; possibly TRBD1 for D (5 bases). V shed 8 bases and J shed 2 bases, with 12 bases lying between them. The CDR3 loop spans 13 amino acids. The germline CDR1 and CDR2 sequences are SNHLY and FYNNEI. The CDR3 protein is CASVAGLNYGYTF. As DNA, the CDR3 is TGTGCCAGCGTCGCGGGGCTCAACTATGGCTACACCTTC.

This clonotype was picked up many times. This chain joins TRBV9 and TRBJ1-6; tentative D call: TRBD1 (5 bases). Per the germline V gene, CDR1 is SGDLS and CDR2 is YYNGEE. The V end was cut by 4 bases, the J end by 0 bases, with 11 bases between. This CDR3 contains 16 residues. In DNA, the CDR3 is TGTGCCAGCAGCCTGGGACGGGCCTCCTATAATTCACCCCTCCACTTT. This gives the protein CASSLGRASYNSPLHF.

This clonotype was picked up a small number of times. The CDR3 sequence: CASRGDRGQQETQYF. Written as DNA, the CDR3 is TGTGCCAGCAGAGGGGACAGGGGTCAACAAGAGACCCAGTACTTC. V is TRBV6-1 and J is TRBJ2-5; the match to TRBD1 covers 10 bases. Germline V gene data show CDR1 as MNHNS and CDR2 as SASEGT. This CDR3 contains 15 residues. V lost 6 bases and J lost 2; bases outside the gene matches: 6.

Only a few counts were recorded for this clonotype. The chain recombines TRBV4-1 with TRBJ2-7; D is uncertain. Trimming cost V 1 base and J 5 bases, with 12 bases left between them. Germline loops: CDR1 MGHRA, CDR2 YSYEKL. The CDR3 has 14 residues. The CDR3 DNA follows: TGCGCCAGCAGCCAAGGGCGATTCGGCGACGAGCAGTACTTC. This encodes CASSQGRFGDEQYF.

The chain combines TRBV5-1 with TRBJ2-7, with a tentative D call TRBD2 (6 bases). The CDR3 totals 14 residues. Per the germline V gene, CDR1 is SGHRS and CDR2 is YFSETQ. The V gene lost 0 bases and the J gene lost 2 bases, with 9 bases spanning the gap. As DNA, the CDR3 is TGCGCCAGCAGCTTGGGTGCGGGAACCTACGAGCAGTACTTC. Translating it yields CASSLGAGTYEQYF.

The chain is built from TRBV28 and TRBJ1-1; D remains unclear. This CDR3 comprises 15 residues. Germline-derived CDR1 and CDR2 are MDHEN and SYDVKM. V lost 7 bases and J lost 0, with 15 bases in between. CDR3 bases: TGTGCCAGCACCCCTCGGAAGTTGATGAACACTGAAGCTTTCTTT. Translation: CASTPRKLMNTEAFF.

This clonotype occurred many times. The chain combines TRBV6-1 with TRBJ1-5, with D possibly matching TRBD1 (6 bases). This CDR3 has 18 amino acids. Germline values: CDR1 MNHNS, CDR2 SASEGT. V was pared by 3 bases and J by 3 bases, with 21 bases between. This chain's CDR3 is CASSEAIWGGEANQPQHF. For the CDR3, the DNA is TGTGCCAGCAGTGAGGCGATTTGGGGGGGCGAGGCCAATCAGCCCCAGCATTTT.

This clonotype was recorded at least ten times. V and J are TRBV11-2 and TRBJ1-5; D call uncertain. Germline V gene data show CDR1 as SGHAT and CDR2 as FQNNGV. Trimming left V 1 base short and J 7 bases short, with 8 bases between. The CDR3 runs 13 residues. The CDR3 sequence is CASSLGHPQPQHF. In DNA form, the CDR3 reads TGTGCCAGCAGCTTAGGGCACCCCCAGCCCCAGCATTTT.

This clonotype was detected many times. The V and J genes are TRBV6-2 or TRBV6-3 and TRBJ2-6; D is unclear. V lost 2 bases and J 3 bases, leaving 5 bases between the germline ends. Germline CDR1 is MNHEY and CDR2 is SVGEGT. The CDR3 is 14 residues long. For the CDR3, the DNA is TGTGCCAGCAGTTACGGTGGTGGGGCCAACGTCCTGACTTTC. It is translated as CASSYGGGANVLTF.

To note about this clonotype: A much larger clone differs by one base, so this may be a read error. The V and J genes are TRBV29-1 and TRBJ1-1, with a weak D call TRBD1 (6 bases). This CDR3 has 16 amino acids. Trimming cost V 4 bases and J 1 base, with 19 bases left between them. Germline V gene sequence: CDR1 SQVTM, CDR2 ANQGSEA. The CDR3 loop is CSVVGQTNNRNTEAFF. In DNA form, the CDR3 reads TGCAGCGTTGTAGGACAGACAAACAACAGGAACACTGAAGCTTTCTTT.

The chain is built from TRBV12-3 or TRBV12-4 and TRBJ1-5, with 7 bases aligning to TRBD1. The J segment lost 9 bases and the V segment lost 1 base, leaving 3 bases of the junction unmatched. This CDR3 spans 13 amino acids. CDR3 region: CASSLGQGAPQHF. The CDR3 DNA sequence: TGTGCCAGCAGTTTAGGACAGGGAGCGCCCCAGCATTTT.